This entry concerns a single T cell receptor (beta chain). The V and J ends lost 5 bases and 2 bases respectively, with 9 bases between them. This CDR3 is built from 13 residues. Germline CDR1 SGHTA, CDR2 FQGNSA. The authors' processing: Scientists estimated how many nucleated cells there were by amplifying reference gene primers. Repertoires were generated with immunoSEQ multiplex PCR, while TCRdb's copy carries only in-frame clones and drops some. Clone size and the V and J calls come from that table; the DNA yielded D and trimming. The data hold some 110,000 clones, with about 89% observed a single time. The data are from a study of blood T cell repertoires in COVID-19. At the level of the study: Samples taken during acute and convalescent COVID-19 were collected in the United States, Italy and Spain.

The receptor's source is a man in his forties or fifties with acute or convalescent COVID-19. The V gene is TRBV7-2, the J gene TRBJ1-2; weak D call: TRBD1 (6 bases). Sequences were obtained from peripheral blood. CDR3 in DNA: TGTGCCAGCAGCACAGGGAAGAACTATGGCTACACCTTC. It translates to CASSTGKNYGYTF.